The T cell receptor beta chain described here comes from a study of OX40 agonist ivuxolimab in advanced cancers. Whole-study results and caveats: Both blood CD4+ and CD8+ T cells showed clonal growth by week 6 at 0.1 to 3.0 mg/kg. Averaging showed that CD8+ T cells had more expanded clones than CD4+ did. Among the lowest levels of clonal expansion were found in partial responders at 0.1-3.0 mg/kg.

About this clone itself: What it binds is not known.

Data came from immunoSEQ multiplex PCR; TCRdb stores just in-frame clones and leaves some out. The sample contains roughly 50,000 clones, roughly 80% of which appear only once. J lost 3 bases, V lost 4 bases, and 5 bases had no gene match. CDR1 and CDR2 from the germline V gene are SGHTA and FQGNSA. This CDR3 is built from 15 residues. The TCR was taken from an adult with an advanced solid tumor such as melanoma, head and neck, liver or kidney cancer. Source: CD4+ or CD8+ T cells sorted from blood, taken in a trial of the OX40 agonist ivuxolimab. This rearrangement joins TRBV7-2 to TRBJ1-5; 8 nucleotides agree with TRBD1. The CDR3 nucleotides are TGTGCCAGCAGCTCGACAGGGGTGACCAATCAGCCCCAGCATTTT. Translation gives CASSSTGVTNQPQHF. The whole variable domain, filled in from reference TRBV7-2 and TRBJ1-5, reads GAGVSQSPSNKVTEKGKDVELRCDPISGHTALYWYRQSLGQGLEFLIYFQGNSAPDKSGLPSDRFSAERTGGSVSTLTIQRTQQEDSAVYLCASSSTGVTNQPQHFGDGTRLSIL.